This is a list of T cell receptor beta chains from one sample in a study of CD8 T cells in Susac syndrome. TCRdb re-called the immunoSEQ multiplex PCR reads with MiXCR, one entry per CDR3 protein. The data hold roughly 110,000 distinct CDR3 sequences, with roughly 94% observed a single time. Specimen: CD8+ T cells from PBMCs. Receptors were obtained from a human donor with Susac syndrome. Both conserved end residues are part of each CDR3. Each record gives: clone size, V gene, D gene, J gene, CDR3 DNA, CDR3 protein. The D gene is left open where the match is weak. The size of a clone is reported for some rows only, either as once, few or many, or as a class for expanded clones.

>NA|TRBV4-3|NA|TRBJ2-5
TGCGCCAGCAGCCCCACCGTGTGGGAGACCCAGTACTTC
CASSPTVWETQYF
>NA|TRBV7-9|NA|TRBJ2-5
TGTGCCAGCAGCGGCGCATTGGGAGAGACCCAGTACTTC
CASSGALGETQYF
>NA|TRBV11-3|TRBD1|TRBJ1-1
TGTGCCAGCAGCCCCAGACAGGGCACTGAAGCTTTCTTT
CASSPRQGTEAFF
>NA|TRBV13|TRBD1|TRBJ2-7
TGTGCCAGCAGTCTAACCGACAGGGATCACGAGCAGTACTTC
CASSLTDRDHEQYF
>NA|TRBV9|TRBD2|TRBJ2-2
TGTGCCAGCAGCGTAGAAAGGCTAGCGGGGAACGGGGAGCTGTTTTTT
CASSVERLAGNGELFF
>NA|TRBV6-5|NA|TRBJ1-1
TGTGCCGCCGGCAAATTTAACACTGAAGCTTTCTTT
CAAGKFNTEAFF
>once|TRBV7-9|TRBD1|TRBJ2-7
TGTGCCAGCAGCATCACCCGGACAGGGGACCACGAGCAGTACTTC
CASSITRTGDHEQYF
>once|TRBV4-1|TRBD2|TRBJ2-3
TGCGCCAGCAGCCAATCGGCGGGGGACCGCACAGATACGCAGTATTTT
CASSQSAGDRTDTQYF
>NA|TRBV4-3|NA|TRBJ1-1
TGCGCCAGCAGCCTCCTGGGAGGGGGGAGCACTGAAGCTTTCTTT
CASSLLGGGSTEAFF
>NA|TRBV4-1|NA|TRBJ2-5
TGCGCCAGCAGCCAAGAAATGGTGACAGACCAAGAGACCCAGTACTTC
CASSQEMVTDQETQYF
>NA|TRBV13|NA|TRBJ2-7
TGTGCCAGCAGCCCAGGGTTATCTGTCTACGAGCAGTACTTC
CASSPGLSVYEQYF
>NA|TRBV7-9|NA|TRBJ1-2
TGTGCCAGCAGCTCCGCGGGGAACTATGGCTACACCTTC
CASSSAGNYGYTF
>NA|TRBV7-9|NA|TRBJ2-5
TGTGCCAGCACCTTGGTGGGACAAGAGACCCAGTACTTC
CASTLVGQETQYF
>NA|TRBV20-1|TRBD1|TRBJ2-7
TGCAGTGCTGCCGACAGGGGGACCTACGAGCAGTACTTC
CSAADRGTYEQYF
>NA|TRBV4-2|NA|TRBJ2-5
TGTGCCAGCAGCCAAGACGAGTCAGGGGAGACCCAGTACTTC
CASSQDESGETQYF